This entry lists 29 T cell receptor beta chains sequenced from one sample in a study of T cell responses to AZD1222 COVID-19 vaccine. This table comes from immunoSEQ multiplex PCR, and its TCRdb copy is limited to in-frame clones, with some not included. The table lists approximately 190,000 clones, approximately 91% of them singletons, with roughly 0.99% in the top ten. The specimen comprised peripheral blood, sampled on day 0 of AZD1222 vaccination. These receptors all come from an adult in good health.

This chain connects TRBV18 to TRBJ1-1; a weak D match, TRBD1 (5 bases). The CDR3 contains 16 residues. Between the trimmed V and J ends, which lost 5 bases and 2 bases, there was a span of 18 bases. The V gene's germline CDR1 is KGHSH and CDR2 LQKENI. CDR3 protein: CASSTVGTFENTEAFF. The DNA for the CDR3 is TGTGCCAGCTCAACAGTTGGGACGTTCGAAAACACTGAAGCTTTCTTT.

The rearrangement joins TRBV19 to TRBJ2-2, with 9 bases that match TRBD1. V dropped 7 bases and J dropped 4; count of bases not matched to a gene: 7. The germline V gene has CDR1 LNHDA and CDR2 SQIVND (reference sequence). The CDR3 covers 15 residues. The CDR3 bases are TGTGCCAGTACTAAACAGGGGGCGGTCACCGGGGAGCTGTTTTTT. Residues: CASTKQGAVTGELFF.

This chain links TRBV10-2 with TRBJ1-5; a weak D match, TRBD1 (5 bases). V was shortened by 3 bases and J by 5 bases, with 17 bases between the two germline ends. The germline V gene has CDR1 WSHSY and CDR2 SAAADI. The CDR3 spans 16 residues. DNA of the CDR3: TGCGCCAGCAGTGACGTGGGGCGTGGAGGCGATCAGCCCCAGCATTTT. Translated, it gives CASSDVGRGGDQPQHF.

The chain links TRBV6-5 to TRBJ2-5, with a possible D match to TRBD1 (6 bases). The CDR3 sequence is 15 residues long. V gave up 5 bases and J gave up 1 base, with 14 bases separating them. Germline lookup yields CDR1 MNHEY and CDR2 SVGAGI. CDR3 region: CASSRGDRFQETQYF. The CDR3 DNA reads as TGTGCCAGCAGTCGGGGCGACAGGTTCCAAGAGACCCAGTACTTC.

CDR3 amino acids: CASSGSRGNPYEQYF. The CDR3 region has the DNA TGTGCCAGCAGCGGAAGTAGGGGGAATCCTTACGAGCAGTACTTC. The J gene is TRBJ2-7, the V gene TRBV7-8, with a tentative D call TRBD1 (6 bases). CDR3 size: 15 residues. With 5 bases removed from V and 4 bases from J, the gap between germline ends came to 18 bases. The V gene's germline CDR1 is SGHVS and CDR2 FQNEAQ.

This clone has a single count. CDR3 DNA: TGTGCCAGCAGTCCGTTCGTGGGTCAGGATCCCTCTAACTATGGCTACACCTTC. It specifies CASSPFVGQDPSNYGYTF. The rearrangement links TRBV27 to TRBJ1-2; D is unclear. This CDR3 is 18 amino acids long. V shed 5 bases and J shed 0 bases, with 22 bases lying between them. The germline V gene has CDR1 MNHEY and CDR2 SMNVEV (reference sequence).

This chain uses TRBV7-2 with TRBJ1-5, with D maybe TRBD1 (6 bases). Deletions cut 8 bases from V and 0 bases from J, with 8 bases between. CDR3 length: 13 amino acids. Germline assignment: CDR1 SGHTA and CDR2 FQGNSA. CDR3 loop: CASQGNSNQPQHF. CDR3 bases: TGTGCCAGCCAGGGGAATAGCAATCAGCCCCAGCATTTT.

The chain is built from TRBV6-2 or TRBV6-3 and TRBJ2-1, with TRBD2 matching over 10 bases. CDR3 size: 18 residues. V lost 3 bases, J lost 6 bases, and 14 bases stayed unmatched. Germline lookup yields CDR1 MNHEY and CDR2 SVGEGT. The CDR3 sequence: CASSYPFPPSGGANEQFF. The CDR3 nucleotides read TGTGCCAGCAGTTATCCCTTTCCTCCGAGCGGGGGGGCCAATGAGCAGTTCTTC.

The chain links TRBV27 to TRBJ2-3; TRBD1 matches at 7 bases. Per the germline V gene, CDR1 is MNHEY and CDR2 is SMNVEV (reference sequence). CDR3 length: 16 residues. Trimming took 5 bases from V and 1 from J; bases not matched to a gene: 9. The CDR3 loop reads CASSPSTGQGTDTQYF. As DNA, the CDR3 is TGTGCCAGCAGTCCCTCGACAGGGCAGGGCACAGATACGCAGTATTTT.

The chain uses TRBV18 and TRBJ2-3, with 10 bases identical to TRBD1. CDR1 and CDR2 (germline): KGHSH, LQKENI. J was trimmed by 4 bases and V by 0 bases; bases with no gene match: 4. The CDR3 is 16 residues long. CDR3 DNA: TGTGCCAGCTCACCACCGGACAGGGGGTACGCAGATACGCAGTATTTT. This codes for CASSPPDRGYADTQYF.

The CDR3 bases are TGCGCCAGCAGCCAAGATCCCCTCCCCACAGGGAGCACAGATACGCAGTATTTT. Protein sequence: CASSQDPLPTGSTDTQYF. The chain has TRBV4-3 and TRBJ2-3; D may be TRBD1 (6 bases). Trimming cost V 0 bases and J 0 bases, with 16 bases left between them. Germline V lookup: CDR1 LGHNA, CDR2 YSLEER. This CDR3 has 18 amino acids.

The chain combines TRBV5-1 with TRBJ2-3; D not resolved. Germline V gene lookup returns CDR1 SGHRS and CDR2 YFSETQ. The CDR3 totals 13 residues. Between the trimmed V and J ends, which lost 5 bases and 6 bases, there was a span of 13 bases. This CDR3 is CASRPAAEDTQYF. In nucleotides, the CDR3 is TGCGCCAGCAGGCCGGCGGCGGAGGATACGCAGTATTTT.

The chain employs TRBV10-1 and TRBJ2-7, with 16 bases matching TRBD2. Germline values: CDR1 WNHNN, CDR2 SYGVQD (reference sequence). The CDR3 spans 21 residues. Trimming took 10 bases from V and 6 from J; bases not matched to a gene: 27. The CDR3 sequence: CANPGEPGLAGGPRGLSEQYF. The CDR3 nucleotides are TGCGCCAACCCCGGGGAGCCGGGACTAGCGGGGGGGCCCCGTGGACTCTCCGAGCAGTACTTC.

V usage is TRBV11-2 and J usage is TRBJ2-7; 8 bases agree with TRBD2. Germline trimming cut 6 bases from V and 3 bases from J; bases unmatched to any gene: 13. Germline CDR1 reads SGHAT; CDR2 reads FQNNGV. The CDR3 loop spans 16 amino acids. The CDR3 here is CASSQGGGGSHYEQYF. For the CDR3, the DNA is TGTGCCAGCAGTCAAGGTGGCGGGGGGAGTCACTACGAGCAGTACTTC.

The J gene is TRBJ2-7, the V gene TRBV9, with D perhaps TRBD1 or TRBD2 (5 bases each). The CDR3 sequence is 14 residues long. Trimming removed 3 bases from V and 3 bases from J, with 13 bases in between. Germline loops: CDR1 SGDLS, CDR2 YYNGEE. As DNA, the CDR3 is TGTGCCAGCAGCGGGGGGTCCGCCCTCTACGAGCAGTACTTC. Translating gives CASSGGSALYEQYF. The whole variable domain, filled in from reference TRBV9 and TRBJ2-7, reads DSGVTQTPKHLITATGQRVTLRCSPRSGDLSVYWYQQSLDQGLQFLIQYYNGEERAKGNILERFSAQQFPDLHSELNLSSLELGDSALYFCASSGGSALYEQYFGPGTRLTVT.

A single count supports this clone. The chain combines TRBV27 with TRBJ2-7; 9 bases map to TRBD1. This CDR3 comprises 15 residues. With 6 bases clipped from V and 5 bases from J, the junction kept 11 bases outside the gene matches. Germline values: CDR1 MNHEY, CDR2 SMNVEV (reference sequence). CDR3 DNA: TGTGCCAGCAGCAGCCCTGACAGGGGGTCGAACGAGCAGTACTTC. Translated: CASSSPDRGSNEQYF.

The CDR3 is CASSLPGGAYEQYF. In DNA form, the CDR3 reads TGTGCCAGCAGCTTGCCCGGCGGGGCCTACGAGCAGTACTTC. The chain recombines TRBV5-5 with TRBJ2-7; D is perhaps TRBD2 (6 bases). Germline V gives CDR1 SGHKS, CDR2 YYEKEE (reference sequence). The CDR3 consists of 14 residues. V lost 1 base and J lost 2, with 10 bases in between.

The chain employs TRBV4-3 and TRBJ1-1; D might be TRBD1 (6 bases). Trimming pared 3 bases from V and 11 bases from J, leaving 10 bases between. The CDR3 spans 11 residues. CDR1 and CDR2 from the germline V gene are LGHNA and YSLEER. CDR3: CASSHRGPAFF. The CDR3 region has the DNA TGCGCCAGCAGCCACAGGGGTCCCGCTTTCTTT.

V and J are TRBV7-9 and TRBJ1-1, with a tentative D call TRBD1 (5 bases). Germline V gene sequence: CDR1 SEHNR, CDR2 FQNEAQ (reference sequence). The length of the CDR3 is 15 residues. V dropped 3 bases and J dropped 3 bases, with 14 bases sitting between them. The DNA of the CDR3 is TGTGCCAGCAGCTTGGGGGAAGTTGGTGACACTGAAGCTTTCTTT. It specifies CASSLGEVGDTEAFF. Complete variable domain (other parts from reference TRBV7-9 and TRBJ1-1): DTGVSQNPRHKITKRGQNVTFRCDPISEHNRLYWYRQTLGQGPEFLTYFQNEAQLEKSRLLSDRFSAERPKGSFSTLEIQRTEQGDSAMYLCASSLGEVGDTEAFFGQGTRLTVV.

The J gene is TRBJ1-5, the V gene TRBV2; 9 nucleotides align to TRBD1. The junction had 6 bases not matched to a gene; V was cut back by 3 bases and J by 0 bases. CDR3 length equals 17 residues. CDR1 SNHLY and CDR2 FYNNEI come from the germline V gene. The CDR3 nucleotides are TGTGCCAGCAGTGATACCGGGACAGGGACTAGCAATCAGCCCCAGCATTTT. Protein sequence: CASSDTGTGTSNQPQHF.

V and J are TRBV18 and TRBJ2-7, with TRBD1 as a possible D gene (6 bases). In germline, CDR1 is KGHSH, CDR2 LQKENI. The V and J ends lost 1 base and 3 bases respectively, with 10 bases between them. The CDR3 runs to 14 residues. CDR3 amino acids: CASSPRRDNYEQYF. The CDR3 region has the DNA TGTGCCAGCTCACCACGCAGGGACAACTACGAGCAGTACTTC.

The rearrangement links TRBV3-1 (or the pseudogene TRBV3-2) to TRBJ1-1, with 7 bases identical to TRBD1. There are 14 residues in the CDR3. The V segment lost 6 bases and the J segment 3 bases; nucleotides outside the gene matches: 7. Germline CDR1 LGHDT, CDR2 YNNKEL (reference sequence). The CDR3 DNA is TGTGCCAGCAGAGGGAAAGACAGGGACACTGAAGCTTTCTTT. Protein product: CASRGKDRDTEAFF.

This chain uses TRBV14 with TRBJ2-1, with 9 bases that match TRBD1. This CDR3 has 14 amino acids. V shed 8 bases, J shed 1 base, and the junction held 3 bases outside the gene matches. Germline-derived CDR1 and CDR2 are SGHDN and FVKESK. CDR3 nucleotides: TGTGCCAGCCGCGGGACAGGGTCCTACAATGAGCAGTTCTTC. It codes for CASRGTGSYNEQFF.

J is TRBJ1-6 and V is TRBV7-9; D remains ambiguous. Germline loops: CDR1 SEHNR, CDR2 FQNEAQ (reference sequence). There are 14 residues in the CDR3. Trimming shortened V by 0 bases and J by 8 bases, and 8 bases separated the two germline ends. In DNA form, the CDR3 reads TGTGCCAGCAGCTTAGCAGACGCGGATTCACCCCTCCACTTT. It encodes CASSLADADSPLHF.

V usage is TRBV6-2 or TRBV6-3 and J usage is TRBJ2-7; 8 bases agree with TRBD2. The V and J ends lost 2 bases and 5 bases, in that order; junction bases with no gene match: 5. The CDR3 spans 14 residues. CDR1 is MNHEY and CDR2 is SVGEGT in the germline V gene. The DNA of the CDR3 is TGTGCCAGCAGTTACGGCGGGGGGCAGAACGAGCAGTACTTC. This gives the protein CASSYGGGQNEQYF.

The gene calls are TRBV19 and TRBJ1-2; 8 nucleotides line up with TRBD1. The J segment lost 2 bases and the V segment lost 4 bases, leaving 9 bases of the junction unmatched. The CDR3 totals 16 residues. Germline V gene data show CDR1 as LNHDA and CDR2 as SQIVND (reference sequence). In DNA, the CDR3 is TGTGCCAGTAGTAGTTTTCTCGGGGACAGGAACTATGGCTACACCTTC. Translated: CASSSFLGDRNYGYTF.

The chain uses TRBV24-1 and TRBJ2-7; 9 bases align to TRBD1. After removal of 6 bases from V and 0 bases from J, the junction contained 8 bases not matched to a gene. CDR3 length: 16 amino acids. Germline values: CDR1 KGHDR, CDR2 SFDVKD. CDR3 loop: CATSPSGQGSSYEQYF. The CDR3 DNA follows: TGTGCCACCAGTCCTTCTGGACAGGGGAGCTCCTACGAGCAGTACTTC.

This chain links TRBV18 with TRBJ1-6; D gene uncertain. CDR1 and CDR2 from the germline V gene are KGHSH and LQKENI. Trimming left V 1 base short and J 6 bases short, with 10 bases between. The CDR3 has 15 amino acids. DNA of the CDR3: TGTGCCAGCTCACCACTATCCACTGGTAATTCACCCCTCCACTTT. The encoded protein is CASSPLSTGNSPLHF.

DNA of the CDR3: TGTGCCAGCAGCTCGACAGGCCTGTCCTCCTACGAGCAGTACTTC. Protein: CASSSTGLSSYEQYF. This chain joins TRBV5-6 and TRBJ2-7, with D perhaps matching TRBD1 (6 bases). Trimming stripped 3 bases from V and 0 bases from J, with 13 bases between. Germline values: CDR1 SGHDT, CDR2 YYEEEE. This CDR3 has 15 residues.